This T cell receptor beta chain is drawn from a study of blood T cell repertoires in COVID-19. With 3 bases removed from V and 3 bases from J, the gap between germline ends came to 6 bases. CDR3 length equals 13 residues. Germline loops: CDR1 MDHEN, CDR2 SYDVKM. Repertoires were generated with immunoSEQ multiplex PCR, while TCRdb's copy carries only in-frame clones and drops some. This table has some 220,000 clones, more than 65% appearing once. The chain uses TRBV28 and TRBJ1-3; D unresolved. The origin of this receptor is a woman in her sixties with acute or convalescent COVID-19. The sample consisted of peripheral blood. The CDR3 is CASSFGGGNTIYF. The CDR3 nucleotides are TGTGCCAGCAGTTTCGGTGGTGGAAACACCATATATTTT. Based on the CDR3 plus reference TRBV28 and TRBJ1-3, the full variable domain is DVKVTQSSRYLVKRTGEKVFLECVQDMDHENMFWYRQDPGLGLRLIYFSYDVKMKEKGDIPEGYSVSREKKERFSLILESASTNQTSMYLCASSFGGGNTIYFGEGSWLTVV.